This T cell receptor beta chain was identified during a study of blood T cell repertoires in COVID-19. Study-wide background: The origin of the acute and convalescent COVID-19 samples was the United States, Italy and Spain. Sample material is recorded as cDNA or gDNA derived from T cells, B-cell-depleted T cells, or PBMCs.

The authors' processing: Reference gene primers were amplified, and this amplification served to estimate nucleated cell counts. Data came from immunoSEQ multiplex PCR; TCRdb stores just in-frame clones and leaves some out. V and J calls and clone size follow that table, whereas D and trimming were derived from the DNA. Altogether approximately 140,000 clones are present, over 80% being singletons, with the ten largest covering around 6.1%. Sequencing was done on a sample of peripheral blood. The source is a man older than 75 with acute or convalescent COVID-19.

CDR3 coding DNA: TGTGCCAGCTCACCCGGCTCAAGGGGCGAGCAGTACTTC. This translates into CASSPGSRGEQYF. This chain uses TRBV18 with TRBJ2-7; tentatively, D is TRBD1 (5 bases). Germline CDR1 is KGHSH and CDR2 is LQKENI. CDR3 length equals 13 residues. Trimming stripped 3 bases from V and 6 bases from J, with 12 bases between.